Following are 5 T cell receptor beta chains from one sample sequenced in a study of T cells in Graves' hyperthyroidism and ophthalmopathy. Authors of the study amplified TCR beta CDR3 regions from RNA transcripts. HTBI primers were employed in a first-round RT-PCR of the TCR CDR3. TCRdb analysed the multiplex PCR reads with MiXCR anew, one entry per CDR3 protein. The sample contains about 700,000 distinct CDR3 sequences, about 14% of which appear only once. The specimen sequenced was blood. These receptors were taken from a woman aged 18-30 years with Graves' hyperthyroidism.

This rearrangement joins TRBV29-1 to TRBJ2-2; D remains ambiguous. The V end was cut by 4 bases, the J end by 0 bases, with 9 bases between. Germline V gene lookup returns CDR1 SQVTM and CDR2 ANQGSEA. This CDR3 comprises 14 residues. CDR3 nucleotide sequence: TGCAGCGTTGTCATCGATTCGAACACCGGGGAGCTGTTTTTT. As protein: CSVVIDSNTGELFF.

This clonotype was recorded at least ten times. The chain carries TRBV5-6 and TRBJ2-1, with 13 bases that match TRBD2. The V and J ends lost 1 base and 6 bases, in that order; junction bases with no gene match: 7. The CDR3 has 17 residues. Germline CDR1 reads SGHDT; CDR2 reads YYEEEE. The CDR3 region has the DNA TGTGCCAGCAGCTTGAGGACTAGCGGGAGAGGTATCAATGAGCAGTTCTTC. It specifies CASSLRTSGRGINEQFF.

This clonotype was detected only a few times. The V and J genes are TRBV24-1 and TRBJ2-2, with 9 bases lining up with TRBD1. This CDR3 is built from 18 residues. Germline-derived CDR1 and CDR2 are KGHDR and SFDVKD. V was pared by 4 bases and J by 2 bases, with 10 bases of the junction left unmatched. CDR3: CATSDPRPDRGNTGELFF. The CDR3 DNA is TGTGCCACCAGTGACCCCCGTCCGGACAGGGGAAACACCGGGGAGCTGTTTTTT.

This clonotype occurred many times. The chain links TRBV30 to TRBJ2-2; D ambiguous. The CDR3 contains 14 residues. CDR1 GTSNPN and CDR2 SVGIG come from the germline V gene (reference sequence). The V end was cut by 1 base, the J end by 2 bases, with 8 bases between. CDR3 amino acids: CAWSGWGNTGELFF. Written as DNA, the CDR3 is TGTGCCTGGAGTGGCTGGGGTAACACCGGGGAGCTGTTTTTT.

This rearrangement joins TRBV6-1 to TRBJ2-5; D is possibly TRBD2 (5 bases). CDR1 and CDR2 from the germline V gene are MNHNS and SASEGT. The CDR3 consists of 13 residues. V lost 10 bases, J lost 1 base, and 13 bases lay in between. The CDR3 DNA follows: TGTGCCACCAACCGGCGGGTCCAAGAGACCCAGTACTTC. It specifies CATNRRVQETQYF.